The 12 T cell receptor beta chains given below trace back to one sample, sequenced in a study of blood T cell repertoires in COVID-19. Repertoires were generated with immunoSEQ multiplex PCR, while TCRdb's copy carries only in-frame clones and drops some. Of a few hundred thousand clones in the sample, approximately 84% were seen once. Sequencing was performed on PBMCs or T cells enriched from blood (not recorded which). The receptors derive from a woman aged 25-40 years who had recovered from COVID-19.

The CDR3 region has the DNA TGTGCCAGCAGCGCCGGTCTCCGGGACAGAGAAGAGACCCAGTACTTC. Protein: CASSAGLRDREETQYF. J is TRBJ2-5 and V is TRBV9; 7 bases agree with TRBD1. V shed 3 bases, J shed 3 bases, and the junction held 11 bases outside the gene matches. This CDR3 spans 16 amino acids. Germline CDR1 SGDLS, CDR2 YYNGEE.

The rearrangement uses TRBV29-1 and TRBJ1-5; D is unresolved. The V end lost 8 bases, the J end lost 5 bases, and 19 bases lay between the germline ends. Germline V gene data show CDR1 as SQVTM and CDR2 as ANQGSEA. The CDR3 sequence is 14 residues long. As DNA, the CDR3 is TGCAGCCCCCCCTGCGGGCAGAGCTATCAGCCCCAGCATTTT. It codes for CSPPCGQSYQPQHF.

This rearrangement joins TRBV4-1 to TRBJ1-5; D is perhaps TRBD1 (6 bases). Germline V lookup: CDR1 MGHRA, CDR2 YSYEKL. CDR3 length equals 18 residues. V was clipped by 1 base and J by 1 base, with 17 bases between them. The CDR3: CASSQVPFEGVSNQPQHF. CDR3 DNA sequence: TGCGCCAGCAGCCAAGTCCCCTTCGAGGGGGTCAGCAATCAGCCCCAGCATTTT.

In its sample, this clone was seen once. CDR3 sequence (DNA): TGTGCCAGTAGTATAGATACTCTAGCAAACTTCGGCAACAATGAGCAGTTCTTC. Its protein is CASSIDTLANFGNNEQFF. This chain links TRBV19 with TRBJ2-1; TRBD2 might be the D (5 bases). The CDR3 has 18 amino acids. Germline values: CDR1 LNHDA, CDR2 SQIVND (reference sequence). V was trimmed by 0 bases and J by 5 bases, leaving 20 bases between them.

The DNA of the CDR3 is TGTGCTAGTGGTTTGGGGACAGCCTCCCCCTATGGCTACACCTTC. It codes for CASGLGTASPYGYTF. The chain employs TRBV12-5 and TRBJ1-2, with TRBD1 as a possible D gene (6 bases). Germline CDR1 is LGHNT and CDR2 is FRNRAP. This CDR3 spans 15 amino acids. Trimming pared 1 base from V and 4 bases from J, leaving 13 bases between. The full variable domain, with the rest looked up from reference TRBV12-5 and TRBJ1-2, is DARVTQTPRHKVTEMGQEVTMRCQPILGHNTVFWYRQTMMQGLELLAYFRNRAPLDDSGMPKDRFSAEMPDATLATLKIQPSEPRDSAVYFCASGLGTASPYGYTFGSGTRLTVV.

The chain employs TRBV7-6 and TRBJ1-5; D is unclear. Germline CDR1 and CDR2: SGHVS and FNYEAQ. With 1 base removed from V and 0 bases from J, the gap between germline ends came to 13 bases. This CDR3 comprises 17 residues. The CDR3 here is CASSLGPMGASNQPQHF. In nucleotides, the CDR3 is TGTGCCAGCAGCTTAGGGCCGATGGGAGCTAGCAATCAGCCCCAGCATTTT.

V usage is TRBV5-1 and J usage is TRBJ2-3; D is possibly TRBD1 (5 bases). The V and J ends lost 5 bases and 2 bases respectively, with 15 bases between them. This CDR3 has 15 residues. Germline V lookup: CDR1 SGHRS, CDR2 YFSETQ. CDR3 in DNA: TGCGCCAGCAGTTCCGTTAGGGGATACACAGATACGCAGTATTTT. Translating it yields CASSSVRGYTDTQYF.

This chain joins TRBV4-2 and TRBJ1-2; D possibly corresponds to TRBD1 (6 bases). CDR1 is LGHNA, CDR2 YNFKEQ, per germline. The V end was cut by 0 bases, the J end by 4 bases, with 21 bases between. CDR3 length equals 18 residues. The CDR3 coding sequence is TGTGCCAGCAGCCAAGATCGGGCAGGGGCCCCCTTTACCTATGGCTACACCTTC. Translated, it gives CASSQDRAGAPFTYGYTF.

The chain employs TRBV5-6 and TRBJ2-3; 9 bases line up with TRBD2. Germline CDR1 reads SGHDT; CDR2 reads YYEEEE. The V gene end was trimmed by 0 bases and the J gene end by 1 base; junction bases not matched to a gene: 0. This CDR3 region has 15 residues. CDR3 nucleotides: TGTGCCAGCAGCTTGGAGCGGGGGGGCACAGATACGCAGTATTTT. This codes for CASSLERGGTDTQYF. Based on the CDR3 plus reference TRBV5-6 and TRBJ2-3, the full variable domain is DAGVTQSPTHLIKTRGQQVTLRCSPKSGHDTVSWYQQALGQGPQFIFQYYEEEERQRGNFPDRFSGHQFPNYSSELNVNALLLGDSALYLCASSLERGGTDTQYFGPGTRLTVL.

The V gene is TRBV14, the J gene TRBJ1-3, with TRBD1 identical over 8 bases. The CDR3 contains 18 residues. V shed 4 bases and J 0 bases; nucleotides not matched to a gene: 11. From germline, CDR1 is SGHDN and CDR2 FVKESK. This CDR3 is CASSLTGTGPHSGNTIYF. The CDR3 nucleotides are TGTGCCAGCAGCCTTACCGGGACAGGCCCGCACTCTGGAAACACCATATATTTT. The full variable domain, with the rest looked up from reference TRBV14 and TRBJ1-3, is EAGVTQFPSHSVIEKGQTVTLRCDPISGHDNLYWYRRVMGKEIKFLLHFVKESKQDESGMPNNRFLAERTGGTYSTLKVQPAELEDSGVYFCASSLTGTGPHSGNTIYFGEGSWLTVV.

The V and J genes are TRBV7-2 and TRBJ2-5; D uncertain. This CDR3 contains 13 residues. V shed 1 base and J shed 2 bases, with 5 bases lying between them. The germline gives CDR1 SGHTA, CDR2 FQGNSA. The CDR3 sequence: CASSLELQETQYF. The CDR3 bases are TGTGCCAGCAGCTTAGAACTTCAAGAGACCCAGTACTTC.

The chain is built from TRBV12-5 and TRBJ2-1, with D possibly being TRBD1 (6 bases). This CDR3 is built from 15 residues. Germline loops: CDR1 LGHNT, CDR2 FRNRAP. V was trimmed by 2 bases and J by 0 bases, leaving 8 bases between them. CDR3 sequence: CASGLTGSSYNEQFF. For the CDR3, the DNA is TGTGCTAGTGGTTTGACAGGGTCCTCCTACAATGAGCAGTTCTTC.